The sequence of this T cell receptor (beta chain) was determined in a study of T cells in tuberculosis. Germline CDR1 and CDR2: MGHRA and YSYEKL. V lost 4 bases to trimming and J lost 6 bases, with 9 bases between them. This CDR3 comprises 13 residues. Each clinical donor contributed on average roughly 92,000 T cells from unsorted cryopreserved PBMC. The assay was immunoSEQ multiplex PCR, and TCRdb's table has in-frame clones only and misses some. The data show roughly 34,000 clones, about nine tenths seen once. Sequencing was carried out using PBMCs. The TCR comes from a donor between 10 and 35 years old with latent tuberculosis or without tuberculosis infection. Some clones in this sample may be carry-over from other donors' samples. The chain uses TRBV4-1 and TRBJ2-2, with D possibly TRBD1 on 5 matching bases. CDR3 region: CASSPQGAGELFF. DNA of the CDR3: TGCGCCAGCAGCCCCCAGGGTGCCGGGGAGCTGTTTTTT.